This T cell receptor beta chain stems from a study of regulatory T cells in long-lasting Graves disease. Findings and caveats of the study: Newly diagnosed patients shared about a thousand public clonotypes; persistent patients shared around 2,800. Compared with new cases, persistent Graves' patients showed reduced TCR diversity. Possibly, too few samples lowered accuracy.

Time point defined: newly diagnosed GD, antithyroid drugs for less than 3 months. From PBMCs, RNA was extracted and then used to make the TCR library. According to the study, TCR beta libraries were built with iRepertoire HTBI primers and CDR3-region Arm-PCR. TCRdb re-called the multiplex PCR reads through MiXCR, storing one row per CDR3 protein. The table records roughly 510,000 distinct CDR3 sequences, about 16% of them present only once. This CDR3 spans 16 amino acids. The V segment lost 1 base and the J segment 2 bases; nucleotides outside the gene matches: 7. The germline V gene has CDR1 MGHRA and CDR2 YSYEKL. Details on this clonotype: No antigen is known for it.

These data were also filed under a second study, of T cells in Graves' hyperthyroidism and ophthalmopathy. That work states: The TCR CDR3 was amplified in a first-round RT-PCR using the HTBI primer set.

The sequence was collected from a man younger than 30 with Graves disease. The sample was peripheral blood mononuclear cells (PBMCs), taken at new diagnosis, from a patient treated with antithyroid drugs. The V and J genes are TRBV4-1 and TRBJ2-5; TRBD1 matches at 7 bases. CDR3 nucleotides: TGCGCCAGCAGCCAAGGGGACAGACCATTTCAAGAGACCCAGTACTTC. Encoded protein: CASSQGDRPFQETQYF.